A selection of T cell receptor beta chains follows, all from one sample in a study of blood T cell repertoires in COVID-19. The protocol was immunoSEQ multiplex PCR, while the TCRdb copy is restricted to in-frame clones and leaves out a portion. The table shows 200,000 to 250,000 clones, with nearly 85% occurring only once. Source material: peripheral blood. These receptors all stem from a woman in her twenties or thirties with COVID-19, enrolled during active disease. CDR3s include the opening cysteine and the closing phenylalanine or tryptophan. The D gene is left open where the match is weak. Expanded clones are given a class, and other clones once, few, many or no size at all.

-	TRBV7-9	TRBJ1-5	once	CASSHSEYSNQPQHF	TGTGCCAGCAGCCATTCAGAATATAGCAATCAGCCCCAGCATTTT
-	TRBV28	TRBJ1-6	-	CASSFGRGNSPLHF	TGTGCCAGCAGTTTCGGCAGGGGAAATTCACCCCTCCACTTT
TRBD2	TRBV7-2	TRBJ2-7	few	CASSLELSGSNAYEQYF	TGTGCCAGCAGCTTAGAACTCAGCGGGAGTAACGCCTACGAGCAGTACTTC
-	TRBV9	TRBJ2-6	-	CASSPTGANVLTF	TGTGCCAGCAGCCCCACTGGGGCCAACGTCCTGACTTTC
TRBD1	TRBV19	TRBJ1-3	-	CASSIVGQGASGNTIYF	TGTGCCAGTAGTATAGTCGGACAGGGGGCTTCTGGAAACACCATATATTTT
-	TRBV27	TRBJ2-7	once	CASSLGQGRDYEQYF	TGTGCCAGCAGTTTAGGCCAGGGGAGAGACTACGAGCAGTACTTC
-	TRBV2	TRBJ2-1	-	CASSPKSSYNEQFF	TGTGCCAGCTCACCGAAGAGCTCCTACAATGAGCAGTTCTTC
TRBD2	TRBV6-5	TRBJ2-3	-	CASAQRGGGDTQYF	TGTGCCAGCGCGCAGCGGGGGGGAGGAGATACGCAGTATTTT
-	TRBV9	TRBJ2-1	once	CASSHTDSVYNEQFF	TGTGCCAGCAGTCACACCGACTCGGTCTACAATGAGCAGTTCTTC
-	TRBV4-1	TRBJ1-1	many	CASSQGQGLNTEAFF	TGCGCCAGCAGCCAAGGGCAGGGGCTGAACACTGAAGCTTTCTTT
-	TRBV15	TRBJ2-5	-	CATSRGDLARQETQYF	TGTGCCACCAGCAGAGGCGATCTAGCGAGACAAGAGACCCAGTACTTC
-	TRBV27	TRBJ2-7	few	CASKFGESYEQYF	TGTGCCAGCAAATTCGGGGAAAGCTACGAGCAGTACTTC
TRBD1	TRBV9	TRBJ2-1	-	CASSLNLGQGAGGGYNEQFF	TGTGCCAGCAGCCTCAATTTGGGACAGGGGGCAGGCGGGGGATACAATGAGCAGTTCTTC
TRBD2	TRBV7-2	TRBJ2-3	-	CASSFLAGLDTQYF	TGTGCCAGCAGCTTTCTAGCGGGATTAGATACGCAGTATTTT
-	TRBV7-9	TRBJ2-7	-	CASSSEQVAEQYF	TGTGCCAGCAGCTCGGAACAGGTGGCCGAGCAGTACTTC
-	TRBV3-1/TRBV3-2	TRBJ1-1	-	CASSQVNTEAFF	TGTGCCAGCAGCCAAGTAAACACTGAAGCTTTCTTT
-	TRBV30	TRBJ1-1	-	CAWSRLRGSGTEAFF	TGTGCCTGGAGTAGGCTAAGGGGCTCGGGCACTGAAGCTTTCTTT
-	TRBV3-1/TRBV3-2	TRBJ1-2	-	CASTGSDSVFNYGYTF	TGTGCCAGCACCGGATCGGACAGCGTCTTTAACTATGGCTACACCTTC
-	TRBV3-1/TRBV3-2	TRBJ1-3	-	CASSQDGGGSGNTIYF	TGTGCCAGCAGCCAAGACGGAGGCGGTTCCGGAAACACCATATATTTT
-	TRBV1	TRBJ2-3	-	CTSKGVGKADGSTDTQYF	TGCACCAGCAAGGGGGTGGGTAAAGCGGACGGAAGCACAGATACGCAGTATTTT
TRBD1	TRBV6-5	TRBJ2-7	-	CASRTGGLLYEQYF	TGTGCCAGCAGAACAGGGGGCTTGCTCTACGAGCAGTACTTC
-	TRBV2	TRBJ2-7	-	CASSEGDLYEQYF	TGTGCCAGCAGTGAGGGAGACCTCTACGAGCAGTACTTC
TRBD1	TRBV6-1	TRBJ2-3	-	CASSEATGQGADTQYF	TGTGCCAGCAGTGAAGCGACGGGACAGGGAGCAGATACGCAGTATTTT
TRBD2	TRBV6-2/TRBV6-3	TRBJ2-3	-	CASSYSRGGTDTQYF	TGTGCCAGCAGTTACTCGCGGGGGGGCACAGATACGCAGTATTTT
TRBD2	TRBV30	TRBJ2-5	-	CAWSPLLGGRETQYF	TGTGCCTGGAGTCCTCTTCTCGGGGGGAGGGAGACCCAGTACTTC
TRBD1	TRBV6-6	TRBJ2-7	-	CASSYGQGTYEQYF	TGTGCCAGCAGTTACGGACAGGGCACCTACGAGCAGTACTTC
TRBD2	TRBV5-6	TRBJ2-3	-	CASSHREREFGTQYF	TGTGCCAGCAGCCATCGTGAGCGGGAGTTTGGTACGCAGTATTTT
-	TRBV7-9	TRBJ1-1	-	CASSLAAGNTEAFF	TGTGCCAGCAGCTTAGCGGCAGGGAACACTGAAGCTTTCTTT
-	TRBV9	TRBJ2-3	few	CASSATGLGDTDTQYF	TGTGCCAGCAGCGCCACAGGGCTTGGGGACACAGATACGCAGTATTTT
TRBD2	TRBV3-1/TRBV3-2	TRBJ2-1	-	CASSPIAGALPEQFF	TGTGCCAGCAGCCCCATAGCGGGAGCCCTACCTGAGCAGTTCTTC
-	TRBV18	TRBJ1-3	few	CASSPPGSGPGNTIYF	TGTGCCAGCTCACCACCGGGCAGCGGGCCTGGAAACACCATATATTTT
TRBD2	TRBV27	TRBJ2-3	-	CASSELAAITDTQYF	TGTGCCAGCAGCGAACTAGCGGCGATCACAGATACGCAGTATTTT
TRBD1	TRBV18	TRBJ2-7	-	CASSSPLTGLNSYEQYF	TGTGCCAGCTCAAGCCCCCTGACAGGGCTTAACTCCTACGAGCAGTACTTC
-	TRBV2	TRBJ2-5	-	CASSDIRAGETQYF	TGTGCCAGCAGTGATATCCGGGCGGGAGAGACCCAGTACTTC
-	TRBV5-1	TRBJ1-1	few	CASSLLPRGNTEAFF	TGCGCCAGCAGCCTCCTACCCCGTGGGAACACTGAAGCTTTCTTT
TRBD1	TRBV30	TRBJ2-1	-	CAWSVQGDRGYNEQFF	TGTGCCTGGAGTGTACAGGGAGACAGGGGCTACAATGAGCAGTTCTTC
-	TRBV11-3	TRBJ2-3	many	CASSPQGAGTDTQYF	TGTGCCAGCAGCCCTCAAGGGGCAGGGACAGATACGCAGTATTTT
-	TRBV10-3	TRBJ2-7	-	CAISESFGGSYEQYF	TGTGCCATCAGTGAGTCGTTTGGGGGCAGCTACGAGCAGTACTTC
-	TRBV27	TRBJ1-4	once	CASSPRAGNEKLFF	TGTGCCAGCAGTCCCCGAGCAGGGAATGAAAAACTGTTTTTT
TRBD1	TRBV9	TRBJ2-7	few	CASSVVAGGYEQYF	TGTGCCAGCAGCGTAGTCGCAGGGGGCTACGAGCAGTACTTC
-	TRBV3-1/TRBV3-2	TRBJ2-1	-	CASSQDPDEQFF	TGTGCCAGCAGCCAAGATCCAGATGAGCAGTTCTTC
-	TRBV11-2	TRBJ2-7	-	CASSMAGRAREQYF	TGTGCCAGCAGCATGGCGGGGCGCGCCCGGGAGCAGTACTTC
TRBD2	TRBV4-1	TRBJ2-7	-	CASSHRLAGGLYEQYF	TGCGCCAGCAGCCACCGCCTAGCGGGAGGATTATACGAGCAGTACTTC
TRBD2	TRBV19	TRBJ2-7	-	CASSSREGPYEQYF	TGTGCCAGTAGTTCGCGGGAGGGCCCGTACGAGCAGTACTTC
TRBD1	TRBV2	TRBJ2-7	few	CASSRQGFDEQYF	TGTGCCAGCAGTCGACAGGGGTTCGACGAGCAGTACTTC
TRBD2	TRBV6-5	TRBJ2-1	-	CAIKTISGSANEQFF	TGTGCCATCAAAACAATTAGCGGGAGTGCCAATGAGCAGTTCTTC
TRBD1	TRBV30	TRBJ2-7	-	CAWSGDRSYEQYF	TGTGCCTGGAGTGGGGACAGGAGTTACGAGCAGTACTTC
TRBD2	TRBV5-4	TRBJ2-7	-	CASSWTSGGNEQYF	TGTGCCAGCAGCTGGACTAGCGGAGGGAACGAGCAGTACTTC
-	TRBV30	TRBJ1-5	-	CAWSEEVNQPQHF	TGTGCCTGGAGTGAAGAGGTCAATCAGCCCCAGCATTTT
TRBD2	TRBV7-2	TRBJ2-1	-	CASSSLAGGFNEQFF	TGTGCCAGCAGCTCTCTAGCGGGGGGGTTCAATGAGCAGTTCTTC
-	TRBV2	TRBJ1-6	-	CASSDSGGNKSPLHF	TGTGCCAGCAGTGATTCTGGGGGCAATAAGTCACCCCTCCACTTT
TRBD1	TRBV27	TRBJ2-7	-	CASSDVRTGTGPHEQYF	TGTGCCAGCAGCGACGTCCGAACCGGGACAGGGCCCCACGAGCAGTACTTC
TRBD2	TRBV5-1	TRBJ2-7	few	CASSTRLTSQGEQYF	TGCGCCAGCAGCACGCGCCTGACTAGCCAGGGCGAGCAGTACTTC
TRBD1	TRBV6-2/TRBV6-3	TRBJ1-4	few	CASSKGQVPGLWEKLFF	TGTGCCAGCAGTAAGGGACAGGTACCTGGCCTGTGGGAAAAACTGTTTTTT
-	TRBV19	TRBJ1-3	-	CASSIRSSGNTIYF	TGTGCCAGTAGTATTCGGAGCTCTGGAAACACCATATATTTT
-	TRBV29-1	TRBJ1-4	-	CSVRDYATNEKLFF	TGCAGCGTAAGGGACTATGCAACTAATGAAAAACTGTTTTTT
-	TRBV11-2	TRBJ1-3	-	CASSARQDSGNTIYF	TGTGCCAGCAGCGCAAGACAGGACTCTGGAAACACCATATATTTT
-	TRBV6-1	TRBJ2-5	-	CASSEAADSPIETQYF	TGTGCCAGCAGTGAAGCGGCGGACTCCCCGATCGAGACCCAGTACTTC
TRBD2	TRBV7-3	TRBJ2-2	-	CASSRLAGGAGELFF	TGTGCCAGCAGCCGACTAGCGGGAGGGGCCGGGGAGCTGTTTTTT
TRBD1	TRBV7-8	TRBJ1-5	-	CASSHRDRPQHF	TGTGCCAGCAGCCACCGGGACAGACCCCAGCATTTT